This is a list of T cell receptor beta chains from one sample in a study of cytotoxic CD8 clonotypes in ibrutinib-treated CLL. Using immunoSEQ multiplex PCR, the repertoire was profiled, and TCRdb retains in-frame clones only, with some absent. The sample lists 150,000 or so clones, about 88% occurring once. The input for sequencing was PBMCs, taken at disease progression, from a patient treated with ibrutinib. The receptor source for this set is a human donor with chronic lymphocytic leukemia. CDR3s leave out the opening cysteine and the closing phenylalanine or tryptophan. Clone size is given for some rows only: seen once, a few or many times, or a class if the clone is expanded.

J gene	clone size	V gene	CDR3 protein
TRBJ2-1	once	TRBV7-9	ASSLGTSVERLQF
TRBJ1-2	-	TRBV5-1	ASSFTGRQDYGYT
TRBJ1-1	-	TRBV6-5	ASSRTDTMNTEAF
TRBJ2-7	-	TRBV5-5	ASSLSLSSSYEQY
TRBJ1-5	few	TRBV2	ASSYQGFNQPQH
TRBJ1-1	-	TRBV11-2	ASSLLPAGPEAF
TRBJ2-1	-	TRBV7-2	ASSLDLWASPSYNEQF
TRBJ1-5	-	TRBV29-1	SVVTGGGQPQH
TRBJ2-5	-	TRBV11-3	ASSLWSRETQY
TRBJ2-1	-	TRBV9	ASSVGTSGSNEQF